The clone carrying this T cell receptor beta chain was detected ten times or more. J gave up 7 bases and V 3 bases, and 8 bases lay outside the gene matches. The V gene's germline CDR1 is SGHAT and CDR2 FQDESV (reference sequence). The CDR3 is 14 residues long. TCRdb used MiXCR to reprocess the RT-PCR reads, holding one entry per CDR3 protein. The sample carries around 700,000 distinct CDR3 sequences, 14% recorded once. Specimen: memory CD4+ T cells from blood. This TCR was sampled from a female donor in good health, serving as a healthy control. The chain uses TRBV11-1 and TRBJ2-7; 8 nucleotides agree with TRBD1. In DNA, the CDR3 is TGTGCCAGCAGCTTGGGCCAGGGGGCGTCAGAGCAGTACTTC. Protein: CASSLGQGASEQYF.